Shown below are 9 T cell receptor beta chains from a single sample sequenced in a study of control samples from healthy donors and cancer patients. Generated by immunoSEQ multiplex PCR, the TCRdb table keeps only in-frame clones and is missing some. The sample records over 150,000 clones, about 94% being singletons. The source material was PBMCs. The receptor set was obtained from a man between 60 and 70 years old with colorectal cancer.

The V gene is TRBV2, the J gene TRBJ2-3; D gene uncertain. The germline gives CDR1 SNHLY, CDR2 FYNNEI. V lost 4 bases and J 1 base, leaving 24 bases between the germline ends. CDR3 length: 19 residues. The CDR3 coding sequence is TGTGCCAGCAGTGTCAAAAAGGATGGGCGTGAAGTTGGCACAGATACGCAGTATTTT. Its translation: CASSVKKDGREVGTDTQYF.

The CDR3 loop reads CASSQTGVYEQYF. In DNA, the CDR3 is TGTGCCAGCAGCCAGACGGGGGTATACGAGCAGTACTTC. V usage is TRBV5-6 and J usage is TRBJ2-7; maybe TRBD2 (6 bases). V shed 4 bases and J shed 4 bases, with 12 bases lying between them. Looked up from germline, CDR1 is SGHDT and CDR2 is YYEEEE. The CDR3 runs to 13 residues. Drawing the rest from reference TRBV5-6 and TRBJ2-7, the complete variable domain is DAGVTQSPTHLIKTRGQQVTLRCSPKSGHDTVSWYQQALGQGPQFIFQYYEEEERQRGNFPDRFSGHQFPNYSSELNVNALLLGDSALYLCASSQTGVYEQYFGPGTRLTVT.

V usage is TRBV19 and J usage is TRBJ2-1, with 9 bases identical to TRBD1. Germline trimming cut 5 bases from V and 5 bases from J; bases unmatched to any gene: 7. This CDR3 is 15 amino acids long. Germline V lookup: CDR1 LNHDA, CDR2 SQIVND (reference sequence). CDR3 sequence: CASSATGGHDNEQFF. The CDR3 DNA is TGTGCCAGTAGTGCAACAGGGGGCCACGACAATGAGCAGTTCTTC.

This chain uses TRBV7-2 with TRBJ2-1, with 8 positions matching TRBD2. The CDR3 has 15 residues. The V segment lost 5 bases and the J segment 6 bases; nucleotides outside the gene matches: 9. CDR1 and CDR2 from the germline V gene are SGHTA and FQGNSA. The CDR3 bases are TGTGCCAGCAGCCGTAGCGGGGTAGCTGCCAATGAGCAGTTCTTC. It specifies CASSRSGVAANEQFF. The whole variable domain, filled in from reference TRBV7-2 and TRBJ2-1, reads GAGVSQSPSNKVTEKGKDVELRCDPISGHTALYWYRQSLGQGLEFLIYFQGNSAPDKSGLPSDRFSAERTGGSVSTLTIQRTQQEDSAVYLCASSRSGVAANEQFFGPGTRLTVL.

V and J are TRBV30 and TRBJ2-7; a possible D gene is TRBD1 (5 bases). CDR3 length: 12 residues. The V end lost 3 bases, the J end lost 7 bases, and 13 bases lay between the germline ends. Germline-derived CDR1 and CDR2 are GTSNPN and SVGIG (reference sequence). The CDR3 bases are TGTGCCTGGAGCCTAGGGGCGCGAGAGCAGTACTTC. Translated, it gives CAWSLGAREQYF.

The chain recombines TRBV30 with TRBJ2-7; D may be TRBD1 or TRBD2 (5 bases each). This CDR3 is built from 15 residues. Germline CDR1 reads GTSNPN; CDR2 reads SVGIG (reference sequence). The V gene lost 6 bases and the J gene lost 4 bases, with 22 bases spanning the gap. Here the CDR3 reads CACLSPGKGTYEQYF. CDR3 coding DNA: TGTGCCTGCCTAAGCCCAGGGAAAGGGACGTACGAGCAGTACTTC.

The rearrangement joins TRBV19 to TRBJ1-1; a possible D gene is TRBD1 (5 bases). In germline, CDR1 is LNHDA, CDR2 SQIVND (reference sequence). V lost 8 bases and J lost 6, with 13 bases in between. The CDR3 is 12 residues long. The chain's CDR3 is CASGRDRAEAFF. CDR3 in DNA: TGTGCCAGTGGCAGGGATCGGGCTGAAGCTTTCTTT.

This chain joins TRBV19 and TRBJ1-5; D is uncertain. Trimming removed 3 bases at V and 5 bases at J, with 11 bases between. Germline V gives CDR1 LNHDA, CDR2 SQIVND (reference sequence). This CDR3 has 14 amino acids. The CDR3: CASSMRGFDQPQHF. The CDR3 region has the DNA TGTGCCAGTAGTATGCGTGGGTTCGATCAGCCCCAGCATTTT.

CDR3 sequence reads: CASSEPSGTGEAFF. Written as DNA, the CDR3 is TGTGCCAGCAGTGAACCCTCCGGGACAGGTGAAGCTTTCTTT. The chain links TRBV25-1 to TRBJ1-1; 8 nucleotides line up with TRBD1. The V gene end was trimmed by 2 bases and the J gene end by 7 bases; junction bases not matched to a gene: 6. The germline gives CDR1 MGHDK, CDR2 SYGVNS. The CDR3 runs 14 residues.